Listed below are T cell receptor beta chains from one sample, sequenced in a study of T-cell reconstitution after alpha-beta-depleted transplantation in children. MiXCR, applied by TCRdb to the PCR reads, yields one record per CDR3 protein. The sample carries approximately 980,000 distinct CDR3 sequences, roughly 29% recorded once. Sequenced material: PBMCs, mostly from graft donor cells, taken 360 days after TCRalphabeta/CD19-depleted stem cell transplant. The source of these receptors is a boy in the first two years of life who had a stem cell transplant for SCID, so the T cells may come from the graft donor. CDR3s include the opening cysteine and the closing phenylalanine or tryptophan. Fields, in order: J gene, D gene, V gene, clone size, CDR3 protein, CDR3 DNA. D genes are given only for firm matches. Rows may omit the clone size; those that give it use once, few, many or a size class.

TRBJ2-1 | TRBD2 | TRBV20-1 | few | CSAQRGGLANEQFF | TGCAGTGCTCAGCGGGGGGGCCTCGCTAATGAGCAGTTCTTC
TRBJ1-1 | - | TRBV12-3/TRBV12-4 | - | CASGGAFF | TGTGCCAGTGGGGGGGCTTTCTTT
TRBJ2-2 | - | TRBV15 | few | CATSVHWTGELFF | TGTGCCACCAGCGTGCACTGGACCGGGGAGCTGTTTTTT
TRBJ2-1 | - | TRBV20-1 | few | CSAPGHSYNEQFF | TGCAGTGCCCCGGGACATTCCTACAATGAGCAGTTCTTC
TRBJ2-1 | - | TRBV12-3/TRBV12-4 | few | CASTRVRSYNEQFF | TGTGCCAGCACAAGGGTAAGGTCCTACAATGAGCAGTTCTTC
TRBJ2-2 | - | TRBV12-3/TRBV12-4 | - | CASRGPNTGELFF | TGTGCCAGCAGGGGACCAAACACCGGGGAGCTGTTTTTT
TRBJ2-7 | - | TRBV12-3/TRBV12-4 | - | CASSPGPADYEQYF | TGTGCCAGCAGTCCTGGTCCTGCCGACTACGAGCAGTACTTC
TRBJ1-1 | - | TRBV12-3/TRBV12-4 | few | CASRIGQNTEAFF | TGTGCCAGCAGAATCGGACAGAACACTGAAGCTTTCTTT
TRBJ2-2 | TRBD2 | TRBV24-1 | - | CATRTSGAAGELFF | TGTGCCACCAGGACTAGCGGGGCCGCCGGGGAGCTGTTTTTT
TRBJ2-2 | - | TRBV12-3/TRBV12-4 | - | CASLEETGELFF | TGTGCCAGCCTTGAGGAGACCGGGGAGCTGTTTTTT
TRBJ2-1 | TRBD1 | TRBV6-2/TRBV6-3 | - | CASGSLQGMRDNEQFF | TGTGCCAGCGGATCTTTACAGGGGATGAGGGACAATGAGCAGTTCTTC
TRBJ2-3 | - | TRBV15 | many | CATSRDPTSTDTQYF | TGTGCCACCAGCAGAGACCCGACTAGCACAGATACGCAGTATTTT
TRBJ2-7 | - | TRBV12-3/TRBV12-4 | few | CASSPTWALGYEQYF | TGTGCCAGCAGCCCCACCTGGGCCCTGGGCTACGAGCAGTACTTC
TRBJ2-2 | - | TRBV20-1 | few | CSARVGRVNTGELFF | TGCAGTGCTAGAGTTGGCAGGGTCAACACCGGGGAGCTGTTTTTT
TRBJ1-1 | - | TRBV14 | - | CASSPRWRGDTEAFF | TGTGCCAGCAGCCCCAGATGGAGGGGTGACACTGAAGCTTTCTTT
TRBJ2-7 | - | TRBV4-1 | - | CASSQGGGPPAEQYF | TGCGCCAGCAGCCAAGGGGGGGGGCCTCCGGCCGAGCAGTACTTC